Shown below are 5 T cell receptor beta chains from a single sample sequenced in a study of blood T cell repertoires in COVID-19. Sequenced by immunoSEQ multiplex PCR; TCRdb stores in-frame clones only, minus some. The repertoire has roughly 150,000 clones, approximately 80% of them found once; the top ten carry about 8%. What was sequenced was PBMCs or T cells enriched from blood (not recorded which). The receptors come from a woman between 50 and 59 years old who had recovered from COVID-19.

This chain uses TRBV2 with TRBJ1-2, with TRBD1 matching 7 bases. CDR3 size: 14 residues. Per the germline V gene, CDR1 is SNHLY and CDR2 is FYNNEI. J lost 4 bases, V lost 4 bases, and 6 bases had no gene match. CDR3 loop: CASSGEGASYGYTF. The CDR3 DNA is TGTGCCAGCAGTGGCGAGGGGGCCAGCTATGGCTACACCTTC.

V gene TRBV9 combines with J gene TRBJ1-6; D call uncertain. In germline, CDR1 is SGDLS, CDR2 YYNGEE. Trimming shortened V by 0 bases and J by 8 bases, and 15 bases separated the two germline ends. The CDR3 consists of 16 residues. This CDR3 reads CASSVDTYARDSPLHF. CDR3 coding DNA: TGTGCCAGCAGCGTAGATACCTACGCCCGGGATTCACCCCTCCACTTT.

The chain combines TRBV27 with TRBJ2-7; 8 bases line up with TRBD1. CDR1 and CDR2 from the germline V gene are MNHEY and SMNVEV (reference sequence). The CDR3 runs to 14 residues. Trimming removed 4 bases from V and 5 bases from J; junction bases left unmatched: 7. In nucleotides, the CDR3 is TGTGCCAGCAGTTGGACAGGGAATTCCAACGAGCAGTACTTC. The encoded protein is CASSWTGNSNEQYF.

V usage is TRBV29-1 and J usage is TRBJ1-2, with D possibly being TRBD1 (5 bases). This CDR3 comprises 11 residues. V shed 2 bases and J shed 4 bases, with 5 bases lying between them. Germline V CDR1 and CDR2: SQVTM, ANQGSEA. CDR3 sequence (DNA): TGCAGCGTTGAACAGGGCTATGGCTACACCTTC. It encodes CSVEQGYGYTF.

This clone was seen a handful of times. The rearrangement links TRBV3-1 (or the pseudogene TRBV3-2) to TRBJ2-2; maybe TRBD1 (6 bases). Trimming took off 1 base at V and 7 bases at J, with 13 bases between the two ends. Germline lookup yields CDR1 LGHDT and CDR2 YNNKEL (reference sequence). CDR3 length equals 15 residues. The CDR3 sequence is CASSQGARGYGELFF. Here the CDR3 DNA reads TGTGCCAGCAGCCAAGGGGCCAGGGGCTACGGGGAGCTGTTTTTT.